Each of the 21 T cell receptor beta chains below was sequenced from the same sample in a study of beta chain features in type 1 diabetes. Expressed TCRB transcripts were sequenced because the isolated RNA had all been reverse transcribed beforehand. Some clones are missing from TCRdb's copy, which holds only in-frame ones; the method was immunoSEQ multiplex PCR. The data show a few hundred thousand clones, about 15% seen once. Antigen specificity for these receptors is unknown. Study conclusions and caveats: Patients with Type 1 diabetes showed moderately but significantly shorter TCRB CDR3s in all four CD4+ subsets.

What was sequenced was naive CD4+ T cells from blood. These receptors all come from a man aged 30 to 39 with type 1 diabetes.

This chain uses TRBV5-1 with TRBJ1-4; TRBD1 is a possible D gene (6 bases). This CDR3 is built from 17 residues. The V gene lost 2 bases and the J gene lost 11 bases, with 25 bases spanning the gap. Looked up from germline, CDR1 is SGHRS and CDR2 is YFSETQ. CDR3 loop: CASSFSVSDRTGLKLFF. CDR3 coding DNA: TGCGCCAGCAGCTTCTCAGTCTCGGACAGAACGGGCCTTAAACTGTTTTTT.

Points on this clone: This CDR3 is also generated by other DNA sequences in the sample. This chain uses TRBV2 with TRBJ2-7; D ambiguous. The CDR3 has 11 residues. With 4 bases removed from V and 4 bases from J, the gap between germline ends came to 5 bases. Germline loops: CDR1 SNHLY, CDR2 FYNNEI. This chain's CDR3 is CASSGGYEQYF. The CDR3 DNA follows: TGTGCCAGCAGTGGCGGTTACGAGCAGTACTTC.

The chain joins TRBV7-9 to TRBJ2-3, with TRBD1 as a possible D gene (5 bases). The germline gives CDR1 SEHNR, CDR2 FQNEAQ (reference sequence). CDR3 length: 15 residues. V gave up 1 base and J gave up 4 bases, with 12 bases separating them. CDR3 sequence reads: CASSLVRQWADTQYF. DNA of the CDR3: TGTGCCAGCAGCTTAGTTCGACAGTGGGCAGATACGCAGTATTTT.

The DNA of the CDR3 is TGTGCCAGCAGCCCCGGGACTAGCGGGGCAGAGACCCAGTACTTC. Its translation is CASSPGTSGAETQYF. This chain links TRBV11-2 with TRBJ2-5; 13 nucleotides align to TRBD2. CDR3 size: 15 residues. Per germline, CDR1 SGHAT and CDR2 FQNNGV. V gave up 5 bases and J gave up 4 bases; unmatched junction bases: 4.

This clone was seen a few times. The rearrangement joins TRBV28 to TRBJ2-5, with TRBD1 identical over 12 bases. Trimming took 4 bases from V and 5 from J; bases not matched to a gene: 5. Germline CDR1 and CDR2: MDHEN and SYDVKM. The CDR3 totals 15 residues. CDR3 protein: CASSWDRGQVETQYF. CDR3 bases: TGTGCCAGCAGTTGGGACAGGGGGCAAGTGGAGACCCAGTACTTC.

This clone has only a few counts. The junction does not match germline at one end; this may be a read error. The chain recombines TRBV6-1 with TRBJ1-5, with a possible D match to TRBD1 (6 bases). The germline gives CDR1 MNHNS, CDR2 SASEGT. The CDR3 is 16 residues long. The CDR3 loop reads CASSEGPSGGNQPQHF. The CDR3 nucleotides are TGTGCCAGCAGCGAAGGACCCTCAGGGGGCAATCAGCCCCAGCATTTT.

The chain uses TRBV9 and TRBJ2-1; 7 positions match TRBD1. The CDR3 consists of 13 residues. With 0 bases clipped from V and 10 bases from J, the junction kept 4 bases outside the gene matches. The V gene's germline CDR1 is SGDLS and CDR2 YYNGEE. The DNA for the CDR3 is TGTGCCAGCAGCGTAGGAGGGGGCACGGAGCAGTTCTTC. Its translation: CASSVGGGTEQFF. The variable domain in full, with the rest retrieved from reference TRBV9 and TRBJ2-1, is DSGVTQTPKHLITATGQRVTLRCSPRSGDLSVYWYQQSLDQGLQFLIQYYNGEERAKGNILERFSAQQFPDLHSELNLSSLELGDSALYFCASSVGGGTEQFFGPGTRLTVL.

V usage is TRBV2 and J usage is TRBJ1-2; the D is unclear. V was cut by 4 bases and J by 2 bases, with 8 bases left in between. CDR1 SNHLY and CDR2 FYNNEI come from the germline V gene. The CDR3 has 13 amino acids. The CDR3 DNA sequence: TGTGCCAGCAGTGGCGGGGAAAACTATGGCTACACCTTC. Translation: CASSGGENYGYTF.

The rearrangement uses TRBV30 and TRBJ1-2; D possibly corresponds to TRBD1 (6 bases). This CDR3 spans 14 amino acids. Trimming pared 4 bases from V and 3 bases from J, leaving 15 bases between. Germline CDR1 reads GTSNPN; CDR2 reads SVGIG (reference sequence). The CDR3 DNA follows: TGTGCCTGGAAGCCTCTAGGACAGTACTATGGCTACACCTTC. Protein product: CAWKPLGQYYGYTF.

A few counts support this clone. The chain links TRBV6-5 to TRBJ2-7; no clear D gene. CDR3 length: 13 residues. V was shortened by 8 bases and J by 7 bases, with 18 bases between the two germline ends. Germline CDR1 and CDR2: MNHEY and SVGAGI. CDR3 loop: CASQASSYEEQYF. CDR3 nucleotide sequence: TGTGCCAGCCAGGCTTCCTCTTACGAGGAGCAGTACTTC.

This clone was seen a few times. The chain carries TRBV30 and TRBJ2-1, with 7 bases fitting TRBD1. Germline V gene lookup returns CDR1 GTSNPN and CDR2 SVGIG (reference sequence). With V trimmed by 4 bases and J by 5 bases, 5 bases remained unmatched. The CDR3 length is 13 residues. In DNA, the CDR3 is TGTGCCTGGACCCGGGACAGACACAATGAGCAGTTCTTC. Translating gives CAWTRDRHNEQFF. The whole variable domain, filled in from reference TRBV30 and TRBJ2-1, reads SQTIHQWPATLVQPVGSPLSLECTVEGTSNPNLYWYRQAAGRGLQLLFYSVGIGQISSEVPQNLSASRPQDRQFILSSKKLLLSDSGFYLCAWTRDRHNEQFFGPGTRLTVL.

V gene TRBV29-1 combines with J gene TRBJ1-5, with no clear D. CDR3 size: 11 residues. V lost 1 base to trimming and J lost 13 bases, with 11 bases between them. Looked up from germline, CDR1 is SQVTM and CDR2 is ANQGSEA. CDR3 in amino acids: CSVEVGPTQHF. In DNA, the CDR3 is TGCAGCGTTGAAGTAGGTCCGACTCAGCATTTT.

The gene calls are TRBV6-6 and TRBJ1-1; no reliable D call. Trimming pared 4 bases from V and 4 bases from J, leaving 13 bases between. The germline gives CDR1 MNHNY, CDR2 SVGAGI (reference sequence). This CDR3 comprises 14 residues. For the CDR3, the DNA is TGTGCCAGCAGTTTCTCGGGAGTAATCACTGAAGCTTTCTTT. This codes for CASSFSGVITEAFF.

There are a few counts of this clone. V and J are TRBV5-1 and TRBJ2-7; D call uncertain. CDR1 is SGHRS, CDR2 YFSETQ, per germline. The CDR3 consists of 14 residues. Trimming pared 5 bases from V and 0 bases from J, leaving 12 bases between. CDR3 amino acids: CASRPDGGSYEQYF. The CDR3, as DNA: TGCGCCAGCAGGCCAGATGGTGGCTCCTACGAGCAGTACTTC. The entire variable domain, with the rest obtained from reference TRBV5-1 and TRBJ2-7, is as follows: KAGVTQTPRYLIKTRGQQVTLSCSPISGHRSVSWYQQTPGQGLQFLFEYFSETQRNKGNFPGRFSGRQFSNSRSEMNVSTLELGDSALYLCASRPDGGSYEQYFGPGTRLTVT.

This clone has just a few counts. The chain uses TRBV11-2 and TRBJ2-5, with 7 bases matching TRBD2. CDR3 size: 15 residues. Germline CDR1 is SGHAT and CDR2 is FQNNGV. V was pared by 5 bases and J by 4 bases, with 10 bases of the junction left unmatched. CDR3 sequence: CASSSGTSRGETQYF. The CDR3, as DNA: TGTGCCAGCAGCAGCGGGACTTCCCGGGGAGAGACCCAGTACTTC.

This chain links TRBV7-6 with TRBJ2-7, with 9 bases identical to TRBD1. The germline gives CDR1 SGHVS, CDR2 FNYEAQ. J gave up 5 bases and V 5 bases, and 4 bases lay outside the gene matches. The CDR3 length is 13 residues. CDR3 protein: CASSEGQGHEQYF. The DNA of the CDR3 is TGTGCCAGCAGCGAGGGACAGGGACACGAGCAGTACTTC. The full variable domain, completed using reference TRBV7-6 and TRBJ2-7, is GAGVSQSPRYKVTKRGQDVALRCDPISGHVSLYWYRQALGQGPEFLTYFNYEAQQDKSGLPNDRFSAERPEGSISTLTIQRTEQRDSAMYRCASSEGQGHEQYFGPGTRLTVT.

This clone turned up a few times. The chain uses TRBV7-2 and TRBJ2-5, with TRBD2 matching over 10 bases. The CDR3 length is 14 residues. With 3 bases clipped from V and 3 bases from J, the junction kept 1 base outside the gene matches. Germline V gene data show CDR1 as SGHTA and CDR2 as FQGNSA. CDR3 DNA sequence: TGTGCCAGCAGCTTTAGCGGGGGGAAAGAGACCCAGTACTTC. The encoded protein is CASSFSGGKETQYF.

This clone was observed a few times. The J gene is TRBJ1-2, the V gene TRBV15, with D tentatively TRBD1 (6 bases). From germline, CDR1 is LNHNV and CDR2 YYDKDF (reference sequence). The CDR3 spans 13 residues. Trimming cost V 1 base and J 9 bases, with 12 bases left between them. The CDR3 DNA sequence: TGTGCCACCAGCAGAGCGGGGGGCAATAGCTACACCTTC. This translates into CATSRAGGNSYTF.

This clone was counted a single time. The chain is built from TRBV5-4 and TRBJ1-2, with D tentatively TRBD1 (5 bases). The CDR3 runs to 13 residues. Trimming stripped 6 bases from V and 8 bases from J, with 17 bases between. CDR1 SGHNT and CDR2 YYREEE come from the germline V gene (reference sequence). CDR3 sequence: CASMLEQGGGYTF. CDR3 sequence (DNA): TGTGCCAGCATGCTTGAGCAGGGAGGAGGCTACACCTTC. Supplemented by reference TRBV5-4 and TRBJ1-2, the full variable domain reads ETGVTQSPTHLIKTRGQQVTLRCSSQSGHNTVSWYQQALGQGPQFIFQYYREEENGRGNFPPRFSGLQFPNYSSELNVNALELDDSALYLCASMLEQGGGYTFGSGTRLTVV.

V and J are TRBV25-1 and TRBJ2-1; 12 nucleotides agree with TRBD2. Trimming at V came to 6 bases and at J to 6 bases, leaving 3 bases not matched to a gene. The CDR3 is made up of 14 amino acids. Germline V CDR1 and CDR2: MGHDK, SYGVNS. This CDR3 reads CASSTSGGSNEQFF. CDR3 sequence (DNA): TGTGCCAGCAGCACTAGCGGGGGGAGCAATGAGCAGTTCTTC.

This chain uses TRBV11-3 with TRBJ2-1; TRBD1 agrees at 7 bases. Per the germline V gene, CDR1 is SGHNT and CDR2 is YENEEA. Trimming removed 2 bases from V and 5 bases from J; junction bases left unmatched: 9. This CDR3 is 16 amino acids long. In nucleotides, the CDR3 is TGTGCCAGCAGCTTATTAGCCGGGGACAGACACAATGAGCAGTTCTTC. It is translated as CASSLLAGDRHNEQFF.